This T cell receptor beta chain was sequenced for a study of cytomegalovirus exposure and HLA in healthy donors. The donors (healthy individuals) were bone marrow donors. Primers included in the PCR were 60 Vbeta and 13 Jbeta primers. Sequencing was performed with immunoSEQ multiplex PCR; in TCRdb, only in-frame clones are kept and a portion is missing. The data hold 95,000 to 150,000 clones, with roughly 60% observed a single time. This sequence was found in a man in his forties or fifties in good health and CMV-seropositive. The sample taken for sequencing was PBMCs.

CDR3 protein: CAWKSGTNSYEQYF. CDR3 bases: TGTGCCTGGAAGTCGGGAACTAATTCCTACGAGCAGTACTTC. The J gene is TRBJ2-5, the V gene TRBV30, with D possibly being TRBD2 (5 bases). The J call is in doubt because the DNA end fits TRBJ2-7 better. The germline CDR1 and CDR2 sequences are GTSNPN and SVGIG (reference sequence). This CDR3 has 14 residues.